This entry describes one T cell receptor beta chain. What antigen it recognizes has not been identified. Within one base of it there is no much larger clone, and no base qualities were kept. Its CDR3 holds 13 amino acids, cysteine through phenylalanine. CDR3 DNA is the only sequence kept; it has 39 bases, read in frame from the first base. V is shortened by 11 bases, J by 8 bases, and the region joining them spans 19 bases. The germline V gene encodes CDR1 SEHNR and CDR2 FQNEAQ (reference sequence). The sample is drawn from a study of shared clonotypes between healthy human individuals (dated by TCRdb to 2019 to 2021). Regarding the complete study: A couple of women and a few men aged 18 to 49 years were included in the cohort. To increase sequencing depth and limit assay-specific biases, different laboratories used diverse techniques to prepare libraries and sequence TCR repertoires. Between about 0.94 and 8.9 billion PBMCs per donor were obtained by leukapheresis. Blood TCR repertoires of four to six healthy adults were deeply sequenced to estimate repertoire size and the extent of clonotype sharing between individuals. Per donor, three plates each were used for CD4 naive and CD4 memory, two for CD8 naive, and one for CD8 memory.

Broader findings and caveats from the paper: Based on pairwise subsampling, the degree of clonotype sharing among donors was expected to be affected by sequencing depth. Because the study included a small number of donors, the genetic and exposure-history diversity represented was limited. Compared with non-shared clonotypes, clonotypes shared by all four sorted-subset donors had higher generation probabilities. Sharing across a handful of donors was observed for about 5% of naive CD4, over 3% of naive CD8, 2% to 2.5% of memory CD4, and around 0.4% of memory CD8 clonotypes. Even with the large sequencing depth, rarefaction of the sorted-subset datasets indicated that sequencing was incomplete. Sampling was limited to blood, and TCR repertoires in tissue likely differ from TCR repertoires in blood. Naive subsets generally had larger estimated clonotype richness than memory subsets did.

Using the deep immunoSEQ assay, TCR CDR3 regions were amplified from genomic DNA by multiplex PCR. Extracted genomic DNA from each cell subset was spread evenly across all wells of several immunoSEQ 96-well plates, with each plate serving as a replicate. For sorted subsets, each replicate PCR was loaded with around 220 ng genomic DNA, equivalent to 25,000 to 35,000 T cell genomes. The purified libraries were quantified using a Qubit 3.0 fluorometer, sized with a Bioanalyzer 2100, and then quantified again using the KAPA Library Quantification kit. Each immunoSEQ 96-well plate was sequenced on its own single-read 150-cycle Illumina NextSeq 550 flow cell. Per the source publication's procedure: Because the immunoSEQ output held only junctional sequences and lacked quality scores, the filtering could not match the filtering applied to full-length reads. To assign V/J genes and CDR3, sequences were annotated against IMGT germline references using PyIR, a Python wrapper for IgBLAST v1.9. Reads with weak V/J assignments (E-value above 1e-6), missing CDR3, stop codons, out-of-frame junctions, or ambiguous translated residues were removed. V3J clonotypes were defined as sequences sharing the same inferred V gene, J gene, and CDR3 amino acid sequence. Percentage overlap between repertoires was calculated by dividing the number of shared unique clonotypes by the size of the smaller repertoire. Richness of each repertoire was evaluated using RTK rarefaction, the Chao1 estimator, and Recon v2.1 estimates of unobserved clonotypes. For all TCRbeta clonotypes obtained by the gDNA method from a few donors, generation probabilities were computed with OLGA. TCRdb retrieved this table from immuneACCESS and kept in-frame rearrangements only. Not all clones are present; in checked studies, unresolved V genes account for under half, and no reason is known for the remainder. Clone size and V and J calls were adopted from that table, with D and trimming inferred from the DNA. This sample gives roughly 590,000 clones in total; around 95% of them show up just once. Around 0.097% of the sample is in the top ten clones.

For the CD8 naive samples, CD45RO-negative cells were positively selected for CCR7, yielding a CD45RA+CCR7+ population from which TemRA cells were excluded. Donors were healthy HIV-negative adults with no recently reported acute infections or vaccinations. Every donor was a Caucasian adult residing in Nashville, Tennessee, USA. Blood was collected by leukapheresis, and PBMCs were isolated by Ficoll-Histopaque density gradient centrifugation and then cryopreserved in liquid nitrogen vapor phase. Analytical flow cytometry was used to check the purity and quantity of every magnetically sorted T cell population. From each sorted fraction, genomic DNA was isolated and quantified by UV absorbance on a Nanodrop 2000c.

The receptor comes from a woman in her 30s in good health. The V and J genes are TRBV7-9 and TRBJ2-1, with the identity of the D gene unclear. Sequencing used naive CD8+ T cells sorted from blood. The cell subset or site tag for this specimen amounts to: CD45RA+CCR7+. Here is the DNA: TGTGCCTTCAGTCCCGGTGTGCGATATGAGCAGTTCTTC. The resulting protein is CAFSPGVRYEQFF.